These T cell receptor beta chains were read from a single sample in a study of T cell repertoires in cytomegalovirus infection. What these receptors recognize is not known. MiXCR, applied by TCRdb to the reads, yields one record per CDR3 protein. The table shows around 900,000 distinct CDR3 sequences, with less than 40% occurring only once. The sequencing used cultured CD8+ T cells from PBMCs, collected from culture after CMV antigen stimulation. These receptors all come from a human donor in good health (CMV status not recorded). Some clones in this sample may be carry-over from other donors' samples. Each CDR3 is given with its conserved first and last residue. The D gene is left open where the match is weak. The size of a clone is reported for some rows only, either as once, few or many, or as a class for expanded clones.

few	TRBV6-1	TRBD2	TRBJ2-3	CASSATGGGSTDTQYF	TGTGCCAGCAGTGCCACGGGGGGGGGTAGCACAGATACGCAGTATTTT
.	TRBV19	.	TRBJ1-2	CASSPGHPVYGYTF	TGTGCCAGTAGTCCCGGACACCCCGTCTATGGCTACACCTTC
few	TRBV7-9	.	TRBJ1-2	CASGFTSNYGYTF	TGTGCCAGCGGATTTACTTCTAACTATGGCTACACCTTC
.	TRBV19	TRBD1	TRBJ1-4	CASSMAGGGEKLFF	TGTGCCAGTAGTATGGCAGGGGGAGGTGAAAAACTGTTTTTT
few	TRBV6-6	TRBD2	TRBJ2-3	CASSYSGGGTSDTQYF	TGTGCCAGCAGTTACTCGGGCGGGGGGACGTCAGATACGCAGTATTTT
many	TRBV7-3	.	TRBJ2-1	CASSFSGEYNEQFF	TGTGCCAGCAGCTTCAGTGGGGAGTACAATGAGCAGTTCTTC
.	TRBV6-2/TRBV6-3	.	TRBJ2-2	CASSLSRGGNTGELFF	TGTGCCAGCAGTCTTTCTAGGGGCGGGAACACCGGGGAGCTGTTTTTT
.	TRBV4-1	.	TRBJ1-5	CASSQAQINQPQHF	TGCGCCAGCAGCCAAGCCCAGATCAATCAGCCCCAGCATTTT
.	TRBV7-6	.	TRBJ2-7	CASSPFGTSFDEQYF	TGTGCCAGCAGCCCCTTCGGGACAAGTTTCGACGAGCAGTACTTC
many	TRBV7-8	.	TRBJ2-1	CASSLANGGLNEQFF	TGTGCCAGCAGCTTAGCGAACGGAGGCCTCAATGAGCAGTTCTTC
.	TRBV2	.	TRBJ2-7	CASSELLKRSSYEQYF	TGTGCCAGCAGTGAACTCCTAAAAAGGAGCTCCTACGAGCAGTACTTC
.	TRBV27	.	TRBJ2-1	CASCSTIASNEQFF	TGTGCCAGCTGTTCGACTATAGCCTCCAATGAGCAGTTCTTC
many	TRBV6-1	.	TRBJ2-4	CASSGLAKNIQYF	TGTGCCAGCTCCGGACTAGCCAAAAACATTCAGTACTTC
few	TRBV7-8	.	TRBJ2-2	CASSQNGELFF	TGTGCCAGCAGTCAGAACGGGGAGCTGTTTTTT
.	TRBV6-5	.	TRBJ2-5	CASTKRATGGETQYF	TGTGCCAGCACCAAACGGGCGACAGGAGGTGAGACCCAGTACTTC
many	TRBV7-2	TRBD2	TRBJ2-5	CASSSPLAGGLETQYF	TGTGCCAGCAGCTCCCCCTTAGCGGGGGGCCTAGAGACCCAGTACTTC
.	TRBV5-1	.	TRBJ2-7	CASSPVGDGPYEQYF	TGCGCCAGCAGCCCAGTAGGGGACGGGCCCTACGAGCAGTACTTC
.	TRBV15	.	TRBJ2-5	CATSRDRSYQETQYF	TGTGCCACCAGCAGAGATCGATCCTACCAAGAGACCCAGTACTTC
few	TRBV5-1	TRBD2	TRBJ2-2	CASSGNLAGRTGELFF	TGCGCCAGCAGCGGTAATTTAGCGGGGAGGACCGGGGAGCTGTTTTTT
.	TRBV27	.	TRBJ2-5	CASRTFGDRDWEETQYF	TGTGCCAGCAGAACCTTTGGGGACCGGGACTGGGAAGAGACCCAGTACTTC
once	TRBV19	TRBD1	TRBJ1-2	CASSIVVRTGRDDYGYTF	TGTGCCAGTAGTATAGTGGTACGGACAGGGCGGGATGACTATGGCTACACCTTC
.	TRBV7-9	.	TRBJ1-2	CASTLSGGVANYGYTF	TGTGCCAGCACCCTCTCTGGGGGGGTAGCTAACTATGGCTACACCTTC
.	TRBV4-2	TRBD2	TRBJ2-3	CASSPLLTSGTDTQYF	TGTGCCAGCAGCCCACTCCTAACTAGCGGGACAGATACGCAGTATTTT
.	TRBV4-1	.	TRBJ2-1	CASSHPEDNEQFF	TGCGCCAGCAGTCACCCTGAGGACAATGAGCAGTTCTTC
many	TRBV6-1	.	TRBJ1-2	CASSDRSEYGYTF	TGTGCCAGCAGTGACAGATCTGAATATGGCTACACCTTC
many	TRBV6-5	.	TRBJ2-2	CASSYSTGTGELFF	TGTGCCAGCAGTTACTCGACGGGGACCGGGGAGCTGTTTTTT
many	TRBV2	TRBD1	TRBJ1-4	CASSFTGTANEKLFF	TGTGCCAGCAGCTTCACCGGGACAGCTAATGAAAAACTGTTTTTT